These T cell receptor beta chains were read from a single sample in a study of T cell repertoires in cytomegalovirus infection. No antigen has been identified for these receptors. TCRdb called the reads again in MiXCR, with one record for every CDR3 protein. The sample records approximately 1,000,000 distinct CDR3 sequences, about 33% being singletons. Material: cultured CD8+ T cells from PBMCs, obtained from culture after CMV antigen stimulation. These receptors all stem from a human donor in good health (CMV status not recorded). Some clones in this sample may be carry-over from other donors' samples. The CDR3 runs from the conserved cysteine through the conserved F or W. The D gene is left open where the match is weak. Clone size is stated in some rows and not others, as once, few, many or a class when expanded.

>.|TRBJ1-2|TRBV10-3|.
CAINTGPNYGYTF
TGTGCCATCAATACAGGGCCAAACTATGGCTACACCTTC
>many|TRBJ2-1|TRBV6-1|.
CASTQGHLSYNEQFF
TGTGCCAGCACTCAGGGACACCTATCCTACAATGAGCAGTTCTTC
>.|TRBJ2-1|TRBV7-4|.
CASSSGTYYNEQFF
TGTGCCAGCAGCTCCGGGACCTACTACAATGAGCAGTTCTTC
>many|TRBJ2-1|TRBV19|.
CASSISSYNEQFF
TGTGCCAGCAGTATAAGCTCCTACAATGAGCAGTTCTTC
>.|TRBJ2-7|TRBV9|TRBD2
CASSVALAGGEQYF
TGTGCCAGCAGCGTAGCCCTAGCGGGCGGGGAGCAGTACTTC
>.|TRBJ1-1|TRBV5-4|.
CASSYKGFMNTEAFF
TGTGCCAGCAGCTATAAAGGGTTCATGAACACTGAAGCTTTCTTT
>few|TRBJ2-3|TRBV19|.
CASSIGTHGPQYF
TGTGCCAGTAGTATAGGAACCCACGGGCCGCAGTATTTT
>few|TRBJ1-4|TRBV7-6|.
CASSPQLATNEKLFF
TGTGCCAGCAGCCCCCAACTTGCAACTAATGAAAAACTGTTTTTT
>.|TRBJ2-7|TRBV10-3|.
CAISERAATRSFYEQYF
TGTGCCATCAGTGAAAGGGCAGCCACACGGAGCTTCTACGAGCAGTACTTC
>.|TRBJ2-3|TRBV2|TRBD1
CASSETGQGRADTQYF
TGTGCCAGCAGTGAGACGGGACAGGGCCGGGCAGATACGCAGTATTTT
>.|TRBJ2-5|TRBV24-1|.
CATSEGWQGLQETQYF
TGTGCCACCAGTGAAGGGTGGCAGGGCCTTCAAGAGACCCAGTACTTC
>.|TRBJ1-1|TRBV7-9|TRBD1
CASSSPETGGLGEAFF
TGTGCCAGCAGCTCTCCAGAGACAGGGGGACTGGGTGAAGCTTTCTTT
>.|TRBJ2-6|TRBV4-1|TRBD1
CASSPIQGPEGANVLTF
TGCGCCAGCAGCCCGATACAGGGGCCGGAAGGGGCCAACGTCCTGACTTTC
>few|TRBJ1-1|TRBV19|.
CAIDRSEAFF
TGTGCCATTGACAGGTCGGAAGCTTTCTTT
>few|TRBJ2-2|TRBV6-8|.
CASSSPGPFTGELFF
TGTGCCAGCAGTTCCCCGGGACCCTTCACGGGGGAGCTGTTTTTT
>.|TRBJ1-2|TRBV20-1|TRBD1
CSARDHTGGSYGYTF
TGCAGTGCTAGAGATCACACAGGGGGGAGCTATGGCTACACCTTC
>.|TRBJ1-6|TRBV27|.
CASTEGQGSSPLHF
TGTGCCAGCACCGAGGGGCAGGGCAGCTCACCCCTCCACTTT
>.|TRBJ2-7|TRBV6-1|.
CASSDGLAYEQYF
TGTGCCAGCAGCGATGGACTCGCCTACGAGCAGTACTTC
>few|TRBJ2-1|TRBV7-9|.
CASSPPQWGRNEQFF
TGTGCCAGCAGCCCACCCCAATGGGGACGCAATGAGCAGTTCTTC
>many|TRBJ2-3|TRBV7-3|.
CASSLEGGFTDTQYF
TGTGCCAGCAGCTTAGAGGGCGGATTCACAGATACGCAGTATTTT
>few|TRBJ2-3|TRBV5-1|.
CASSSYAGAFTDTQYF
TGCGCCAGCAGCTCCTATGCGGGGGCCTTCACAGATACGCAGTATTTT
>many|TRBJ2-5|TRBV6-6|TRBD2
CASRRSGGAGLRETQYF
TGTGCCAGCAGACGGAGCGGGGGGGCCGGTCTGAGAGAGACCCAGTACTTC
>.|TRBJ2-2|TRBV6-5|TRBD1
CASTNGAGGAYTGELFF
TGTGCCAGCACCAACGGGGCAGGGGGCGCTTACACCGGGGAGCTGTTTTTT
>once|TRBJ1-6|TRBV10-1|.
CASSESPAPGNSPLHF
TGCGCCAGCAGTGAGTCGCCGGCCCCAGGAAATTCACCCCTCCACTTT
>.|TRBJ1-5|TRBV6-8|.
CASSYVSGHQPQHF
TGTGCCAGCAGTTACGTATCGGGGCATCAGCCCCAGCATTTT
>.|TRBJ1-2|TRBV7-9|.
CASSTPRFIMDGYTF
TGTGCCAGCAGCACCCCCAGGTTCATTATGGATGGCTACACCTTC
>.|TRBJ2-5|TRBV7-8|.
CASSFTGSHQETQYF
TGTGCCAGCAGCTTTACAGGGAGTCACCAAGAGACCCAGTACTTC
>.|TRBJ1-5|TRBV27|.
CASRIRGVHQPQHF
TGTGCCAGCAGGATCCGGGGCGTTCATCAGCCCCAGCATTTT
>.|TRBJ1-6|TRBV7-9|.
CASSLGSEERGSPLHF
TGTGCCAGCAGCTTAGGGTCGGAAGAGCGGGGGTCCCCCCTCCACTTT
>.|TRBJ2-7|TRBV12-3/TRBV12-4|.
CASSVSSYEQYF
TGTGCCAGCAGTGTAAGCTCCTACGAGCAGTACTTC
>.|TRBJ2-5|TRBV10-1|.
CASSWDTGETQYF
TGCGCCAGCAGTTGGGACACCGGGGAGACCCAGTACTTC
>many|TRBJ2-3|TRBV11-1|TRBD2
CASSLALGLAADHTDTQYF
TGTGCCAGCAGCTTAGCGTTGGGACTAGCGGCAGATCACACAGATACGCAGTATTTT
>few|TRBJ2-5|TRBV6-1|.
CASSEVTGEWETQYF
TGTGCCAGCAGTGAAGTTACGGGGGAGTGGGAGACCCAGTACTTC
>.|TRBJ1-4|TRBV7-3|.
CASSSLRPEGKLFF
TGTGCCAGCAGCTCCCTCCGGCCGGAAGGAAAACTGTTTTTT
>.|TRBJ1-1|TRBV9|.
CASTSRDLNTEAFF
TGTGCCAGCACGTCCAGGGACCTGAACACTGAAGCTTTCTTT
>.|TRBJ2-3|TRBV11-1|.
CTSSLEGASTDTQYF
TGTACCAGCAGCTTAGAAGGGGCCAGCACAGATACGCAGTATTTT
>.|TRBJ1-2|TRBV6-6|.
CASTSARGGYTF
TGTGCCAGCACCTCTGCACGGGGTGGCTACACCTTC
>.|TRBJ2-3|TRBV10-2|.
CASSEVGTTRLIADTQYF
TGCGCCAGCAGTGAAGTGGGGACAACCAGGCTTATTGCAGATACGCAGTATTTT
>many|TRBJ2-5|TRBV7-6|.
CASSSLVPPFQETQYF
TGTGCCAGCAGCTCCTTAGTCCCACCCTTCCAAGAGACCCAGTACTTC
>few|TRBJ2-4|TRBV19|.
CASSIVRGPQKNIQYF
TGTGCCAGTAGTATTGTCAGGGGTCCCCAAAAAAACATTCAGTACTTC
>.|TRBJ2-2|TRBV6-1|.
CASSGTVNLNTGELFF
TGTGCCAGCAGTGGGACAGTTAATCTGAACACCGGGGAGCTGTTTTTT
>few|TRBJ1-2|TRBV19|TRBD1
CASSAFQDRTYGYTF
TGTGCCAGTAGTGCCTTCCAGGACAGGACTTATGGCTACACCTTC
>many|TRBJ2-7|TRBV7-6|.
CASSPQVFYEQYF
TGTGCCAGCAGCCCACAGGTTTTCTACGAGCAGTACTTC
>.|TRBJ2-7|TRBV12-3/TRBV12-4|TRBD2
CASSRTSGDPYEQYF
TGTGCCAGCAGTAGAACTAGCGGGGACCCCTACGAGCAGTACTTC
>many|TRBJ2-1|TRBV10-3|TRBD2
CAISESVSGGYNEQFF
TGTGCCATCAGTGAGTCTGTTAGCGGGGGATACAATGAGCAGTTCTTC
>.|TRBJ2-7|TRBV6-6|.
CASSMGRTLVQYF
TGTGCCAGCAGTATGGGTCGAACGCTCGTGCAGTACTTC